The entry below describes one TCR beta chain. Its binding antigen is unknown. Per-nucleotide qualities are absent, and no much larger clonotype sits a single base away. The data belong to a study of post-analysis software for immune sequencing data (dated by TCRdb to the mid-2010s). About the investigation overall: Recorded disease courses included relapsing-remitting, secondary progressive and progressive-relapsing multiple sclerosis, with some patients lacking subtype annotation. The patient repertoires were compared against approximately eleven previously published healthy control repertoires obtained from donors aged about 6 to 28 years. A subset of samples was prepared in parallel using single-end sample barcoding, then pooled and co-amplified after Illumina adapter ligation. What the authors observed across the whole study: Direct clustering with F measure showed strong co-clustering of samples prepared in the same batch, prompting a batch-effect correction. Normalized Chao1 diversity was significantly lower in multiple sclerosis patients than controls, suggesting substantial peripheral T-cell clonal expansion. The control group was slightly older than the multiple sclerosis patient group. Significantly higher frequencies in patients than in controls were found for several TRBV segments, including TRBV5-6, TRBV5-1 and TRBV20-1.

The library was built by means of PCR. This sample was sequenced with an Illumina HiSeq 2500. To reduce PCR and sequencing biases, unique molecular identifiers were incorporated into the TCR beta cDNA libraries. Per 1 to 10 million input T cells, 500,000 or so cDNA molecules were obtained, such that each molecule approximated one T cell. The patient libraries were prepared and sequenced with the same protocol used for the earlier healthy control dataset. Samples belonging to the same batch were prepared together, multiplexed and sequenced on a shared HiSeq lane. Turning to the authors' computational methods: Raw barcoded reads were processed with MIGEC, and single-read molecular identifier groups were discarded before consensus assembly and CDR3 extraction. Clonotype tables were post-analysed with VDJtools, normalizing diversity by down-sampling all datasets to the smallest sample size. In repertoire overlap clustering, CDR3 amino acid sequences, but not nucleotide sequences, were matched to correct batch-related cross-sample contamination. In TCRdb, the public reads were trimmed at Q25 with fastp and aligned with MiXCR, with productive beta chains retained. Rows with one shared CDR3 protein collapse into an entry with the most common genes and DNA. The V and J calls were not made by the authors but by TCRdb's processing. The sample table shows about 770,000 distinct CDR3 sequences, and around 45% are seen once. The ten largest clones add up to 4.9% of the sample.

TCR beta repertoires were profiled from peripheral blood of roughly 13 young patients with multiple sclerosis to demonstrate the VDJtools post-analysis software. The multiple sclerosis patients were children and adolescents between roughly 6 and 16 years of age. Per the germline V gene (reference sequence), DFQATT is the CDR1 and SNEGSKA is the CDR2. Cut back by 6 bases and 6 bases, the V and J ends lie 18 bases apart. Including cysteine and phenylalanine, the CDR3 has 14 amino acids. Of all the DNA, just the CDR3 is kept, 42 bases in frame from base 1. This chain joins TRBV20-1 to TRBJ2-1; TRBD2 could be the D gene, as 6 bases match. This clonotype was sampled from a girl aged 10 to 17 with multiple sclerosis. The sample consisted of blood. Read as DNA, the sequence is TGCAGTGCCCTTCGGAGACTAGTCAGCAATGAGCAGTTCTTC. This encodes CSALRRLVSNEQFF.